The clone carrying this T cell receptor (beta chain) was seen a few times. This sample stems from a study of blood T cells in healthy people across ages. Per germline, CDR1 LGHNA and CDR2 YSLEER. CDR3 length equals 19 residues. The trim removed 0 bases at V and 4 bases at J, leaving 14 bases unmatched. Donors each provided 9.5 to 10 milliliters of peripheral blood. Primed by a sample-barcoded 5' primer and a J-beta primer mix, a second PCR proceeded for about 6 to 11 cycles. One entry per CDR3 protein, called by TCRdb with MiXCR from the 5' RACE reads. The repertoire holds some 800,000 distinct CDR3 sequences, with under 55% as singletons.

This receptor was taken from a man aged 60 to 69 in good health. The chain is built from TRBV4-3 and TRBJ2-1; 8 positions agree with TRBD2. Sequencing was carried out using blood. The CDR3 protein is CASSQELTPGSSGYNEQFF. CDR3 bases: TGCGCCAGCAGCCAAGAACTCACCCCTGGCTCTAGCGGGTACAATGAGCAGTTCTTC.